This record looks at one TCR beta chain sequence and its context. An input of roughly 0.45 to 1 ug of RNA was subjected to reverse transcription using random hexamers. A multiplex approach, immunoSEQ multiplex PCR, amplified TCR beta CDR3 across 54 Vbeta and 13 Jbeta. TCRdb re-called the immunoSEQ multiplex PCR reads with MiXCR, one entry per CDR3 protein. The table has 130,000 or so distinct CDR3 sequences, roughly 80% seen once. The sample comes from a study of CD8 T cells in Susac syndrome. In germline, CDR1 is MNHNY, CDR2 SVGAGI (reference sequence). This CDR3 is built from 14 residues. V lost 2 bases, J lost 1 base, and 8 bases lay in between. TCR beta sequences were obtained from blood CD8+ and CD4+ T cells. Multiple sclerosis controls were treatment-naive patients with stable or active relapsing-remitting disease. CD8+ and CD4+ T cells were negatively isolated; TEMRA cells were FACS-enriched.

The specimen sequenced was CD8+ T cells from PBMCs. The source of this sequence is a human donor with multiple sclerosis. V usage is TRBV6-6 and J usage is TRBJ1-1, with D tentatively TRBD1 (6 bases). CDR3 in DNA: TGTGCCAGCAGTTACGGGGGCGGGAACACTGAAGCTTTCTTT. This codes for CASSYGGGNTEAFF.